Listed below are T cell receptor beta chains from one sample, sequenced in a study of T-cell reconstitution after alpha-beta-depleted transplantation in children. TCRdb recomputed calls from the PCR reads with MiXCR, one row per CDR3 protein. The table lists more than 300,000 distinct CDR3 sequences, about 17% of them singletons. The sequenced sample was PBMCs, mostly from graft donor cells, obtained 360 days after TCRalphabeta/CD19-depleted stem cell transplant. All receptors come from a male patient between 2 and 15 years old who had a stem cell transplant for acute lymphoblastic leukemia, so the T cells may come from the graft donor. The CDR3 runs from the conserved cysteine through the conserved F or W. The D gene is left open where the match is weak. The size of a clone is reported for some rows only, either as once, few or many, or as a class for expanded clones.

d_call,clone_size,cdr3_length,v_call,j_call,cdr3_aa,cdr3_nt
TRBD2,few,16,TRBV12-3/TRBV12-4,TRBJ2-1,CASSLRVGRTYNEQFF,TGTGCCAGCAGTTTAAGGGTCGGGAGGACCTACAATGAGCAGTTCTTC
TRBD1,few,16,TRBV6-4,TRBJ1-5,CASRTQGAISNQPQHF,TGTGCCAGCAGGACTCAGGGGGCGATTAGCAATCAGCCCCAGCATTTT
-,-,14,TRBV2,TRBJ2-5,CASSEPPLGETQYF,TGTGCCAGCAGTGAACCCCCGTTAGGCGAGACCCAGTACTTC
-,many,13,TRBV7-2,TRBJ2-7,CASSLGGPNEQYF,TGTGCCAGCAGCTTAGGGGGGCCCAACGAGCAGTACTTC
-,few,15,TRBV4-1,TRBJ2-5,CASSQVLDSQETQYF,TGCGCCAGCAGCCAAGTGCTGGACAGCCAAGAGACCCAGTACTTC
-,-,15,TRBV27,TRBJ2-1,CASSLWAGEGNEQFF,TGTGCCAGCAGTTTATGGGCAGGGGAGGGCAATGAGCAGTTCTTC
-,-,15,TRBV4-3,TRBJ2-4,CASSQVVGGRNIQYF,TGCGCCAGCAGCCAAGTGGTAGGGGGAAGAAACATTCAGTACTTC
-,few,13,TRBV10-3,TRBJ1-2,CAISRQANYGYTF,TGTGCCATCAGTCGACAGGCTAACTATGGCTACACCTTC
-,-,16,TRBV5-5,TRBJ2-3,CASSSRDTGFTDTQYF,TGTGCCAGCAGCAGCCGGGACACAGGCTTCACAGATACGCAGTATTTT
TRBD1,few,16,TRBV5-5,TRBJ2-1,CASSIQGAGDYNEQFF,TGTGCCAGCAGCATACAGGGGGCGGGTGATTACAATGAGCAGTTCTTC
-,-,14,TRBV7-8,TRBJ2-2,CASRLDGNTGELFF,TGTGCCAGCAGACTGGACGGAAACACCGGGGAGCTGTTTTTT
-,few,17,TRBV3-1,TRBJ2-1,CASSLVGRDWVVNEQFF,TGTGCCAGCAGCCTCGTGGGTAGAGACTGGGTTGTCAATGAGCAGTTCTTC
-,few,15,TRBV29-1,TRBJ1-1,CSVVRDSVMNTEAFF,TGCAGCGTTGTGAGGGACTCGGTGATGAACACTGAAGCTTTCTTT
-,few,14,TRBV5-1,TRBJ2-7,CASSLEEAAYEQYF,TGCGCCAGCAGCTTGGAGGAAGCTGCCTACGAGCAGTACTTC
-,-,16,TRBV11-2,TRBJ2-1,CASSSRGAVSYNEQFF,TGTGCCAGCAGCTCTCGGGGAGCGGTCTCCTACAATGAGCAGTTCTTC
-,-,16,TRBV10-3,TRBJ2-3,CAISDPRGGSTDTQYF,TGTGCCATCAGTGACCCGAGGGGGGGGAGCACAGATACGCAGTATTTT
-,many,14,TRBV7-2,TRBJ1-3,CASSLRSSGNTIYF,TGTGCCAGCAGCTTAAGATCCAGTGGAAACACCATATATTTT
-,-,14,TRBV4-2,TRBJ2-2,CASSPRDYTGELFF,TGTGCCAGCAGCCCCCGGGACTACACCGGGGAGCTGTTTTTT
-,-,14,TRBV5-1,TRBJ2-4,CASSATAAENIQYF,TGCGCCAGCAGCGCCACAGCAGCAGAAAACATTCAGTACTTC